The 23 T cell receptor beta chains below were found in one sample sequenced in a study of T cells in Graves' hyperthyroidism and ophthalmopathy. What was amplified from RNA transcripts were TCR beta CDR3 regions. With the HTBI primer set, the TCR CDR3 went through a first round of RT-PCR. TCRdb analysed the multiplex PCR reads with MiXCR anew, one entry per CDR3 protein. The repertoire includes some 98,000 distinct CDR3 sequences, roughly 40% of them detected once, and approximately 10% sits in the top ten. Sample: peripheral blood or thyroid tissue (not recorded which). The receptor set was obtained from a woman in her 30s with Graves' hyperthyroidism.

This clonotype was detected many times. CDR3: CASSQVDRVEKLFF. CDR3 in DNA: TGTGCCAGCAGCCAAGTAGACAGGGTGGAAAAACTGTTTTTT. The V gene is TRBV4-2, the J gene TRBJ1-4; TRBD1 matches 7 bases. This CDR3 has 14 residues. Germline CDR1 LGHNA, CDR2 YNFKEQ. With 1 base clipped from V and 8 bases from J, the junction kept 4 bases outside the gene matches.

At least ten counts were recorded for this clonotype. The V call is TRBV5-1, the J call TRBJ1-2; perhaps TRBD1 as D (5 bases). Germline CDR1 SGHRS, CDR2 YFSETQ. CDR3 length: 15 residues. With 0 bases removed from V and 7 bases from J, the gap between germline ends came to 16 bases. The CDR3 protein is CASSLVIGGEGGYTF. The DNA of the CDR3 is TGCGCCAGCAGCTTGGTAATCGGGGGAGAAGGTGGCTACACCTTC. Using reference TRBV5-1 and TRBJ1-2 for the parts outside the CDR3, the full variable domain is KAGVTQTPRYLIKTRGQQVTLSCSPISGHRSVSWYQQTPGQGLQFLFEYFSETQRNKGNFPGRFSGRQFSNSRSEMNVSTLELGDSALYLCASSLVIGGEGGYTFGSGTRLTVV.

Many counts were recorded for this clonotype. The chain couples TRBV24-1 to TRBJ2-7, with 10 bases lining up with TRBD2. Germline-derived CDR1 and CDR2 are KGHDR and SFDVKD. Unmatched junction bases numbered 9, after V lost 5 bases and J lost 0 bases. CDR3 length: 17 residues. CDR3 sequence (DNA): TGTGCCACCAGTGCCCCGACTAGCGGGTCGTCCTCCTACGAGCAGTACTTC. Translating it yields CATSAPTSGSSSYEQYF.

In this sample, this clonotype turned up many times. This chain joins TRBV6-6 and TRBJ2-7; D possibly corresponds to TRBD2 (5 bases). CDR1 is MNHNY, CDR2 SVGAGI, per germline (reference sequence). V was cut by 2 bases and J by 3 bases, with 14 bases left in between. CDR3 length equals 15 residues. This chain's CDR3 is CASSYGGSRNYEQYF. CDR3 sequence (DNA): TGTGCCAGCAGTTACGGTGGGAGCCGTAACTACGAGCAGTACTTC.

This clonotype was recorded many times. The rearrangement joins TRBV6-1 to TRBJ2-5, with 9 bases lining up with TRBD2. The CDR3 spans 19 residues. The germline V gene encodes CDR1 MNHNS and CDR2 SASEGT. Unmatched junction bases numbered 12, after V lost 1 base and J lost 0 bases. CDR3 coding DNA: TGTGCCAGCAGTGAAGTCTTGACTAGCGGAGCGCCAGACCAAGAGACCCAGTACTTC. This codes for CASSEVLTSGAPDQETQYF.

This clonotype occurred many times. This chain joins TRBV2 and TRBJ2-2, with 7 positions matching TRBD1. Trimming at V came to 4 bases and at J to 4 bases, leaving 9 bases not matched to a gene. The CDR3 has 16 amino acids. CDR1 and CDR2 (germline): SNHLY, FYNNEI. The CDR3 protein is CASSAQTGMGTGELFF. CDR3 bases: TGTGCCAGCAGTGCCCAGACAGGGATGGGCACCGGGGAGCTGTTTTTT.

This clonotype was recorded many times. The chain combines TRBV20-1 with TRBJ2-7; D not resolved. The CDR3 is 15 residues long. Germline V gene lookup returns CDR1 DFQATT and CDR2 SNEGSKA (reference sequence). Trimming stripped 6 bases from V and 0 bases from J, with 18 bases between. In nucleotides, the CDR3 is TGCAGTGCACCTGACCGGGCTCGAAACTCCTACGAGCAGTACTTC. Encoded protein: CSAPDRARNSYEQYF.

In this sample, this clonotype turned up many times. The V gene is TRBV7-9, the J gene TRBJ1-4; 8 bases are shared with TRBD1. Looked up from germline, CDR1 is SEHNR and CDR2 is FQNEAQ (reference sequence). The CDR3 is 14 amino acids. The V gene end was trimmed by 5 bases and the J gene end by 8 bases; junction bases not matched to a gene: 7. CDR3 nucleotides: TGTGCCAGCAGCAGAGGACAGGGAGGAGAAAAACTGTTTTTT. This gives the protein CASSRGQGGEKLFF.

This sequence joins TRBV24-1 and TRBJ1-3; D remains unclear. The CDR3 sequence is 17 residues long. Germline-derived CDR1 and CDR2 are KGHDR and SFDVKD. Trimming removed 3 bases from V and 2 bases from J, with 16 bases in between. For the CDR3, the DNA is TGTGCCACCAGTGATCGGCACGTAGGGAACACTGGAAACACCATATATTTT. It specifies CATSDRHVGNTGNTIYF.

This clonotype showed up just once. Because it lacks the conserved phenylalanine or tryptophan at the end, this CDR3 is likely a read error. The limits of the CDR3 on the DNA are not certain, so only TCRdb's listed CDR3 is given. The chain recombines TRBV2 with TRBJ2-2; no DNA check was done on the table's D call, TRBD2. CDR1 and CDR2 from the germline V gene are SNHLY and FYNNEI. Ends included, the CDR3 has 17 residues. CDR3: CASGLRGLAHNTGELDL.

The table lists this clonotype with a few counts. The chain joins TRBV28 to TRBJ2-2; TRBD1 matches at 7 bases. The length of the CDR3 is 14 residues. In germline, CDR1 is MDHEN, CDR2 SYDVKM. The V segment lost 11 bases and the J segment 2 bases; nucleotides outside the gene matches: 8. The CDR3 DNA reads TGTGCCGAAAGCCGGGACAGAAACACCGGGGAGCTGTTTTTT. Encoded protein: CAESRDRNTGELFF.

This clonotype was counted many times. The gene calls are TRBV10-3 and TRBJ2-2; TRBD2 matches 7 bases. Germline V gene sequence: CDR1 ENHRY, CDR2 SYGVKD. V shed 6 bases and J 5 bases; nucleotides not matched to a gene: 15. The CDR3 totals 17 residues. As DNA, the CDR3 is TGTGCCATCAGCGTTAACTTCGAGGAGCGGGATACCGGGGAGCTGTTTTTT. Its protein is CAISVNFEERDTGELFF.

Details on this clonotype: Its ends do not fully match the called genes, so a read error is possible. The V gene is TRBV12-3 or TRBV12-4, the J gene TRBJ1-4, with TRBD1 matching 9 bases. This CDR3 is built from 14 residues. The CDR3 nucleotides read TGTGCCATCAGTCCGGGACAGGGAGAAGAAAAACTGTTTTTT. Translation gives CAISPGQGEEKLFF.

The chain uses TRBV29-1 and TRBJ2-5, with D possibly matching TRBD1 (6 bases). The germline gives CDR1 SQVTM, CDR2 ANQGSEA. This CDR3 spans 13 amino acids. Trimming took 8 bases from V and 1 from J, leaving 14 bases between them. The CDR3 coding sequence is TGCAGCTCACCGGACAGCTTCCAAGAGACCCAGTACTTC. It translates to CSSPDSFQETQYF.

This clonotype has ten or more counts. The chain uses TRBV6-5 and TRBJ2-7, with 7 bases aligning to TRBD2. Germline CDR1 is MNHEY and CDR2 is SVGAGI. The CDR3 consists of 15 residues. The J segment lost 7 bases and the V segment lost 6 bases, leaving 15 bases of the junction unmatched. The DNA for the CDR3 is TGTGCCAGCAGCGTGACCGGACTAGGAGGAGGTGAGCAGTACTTC. It yields the protein CASSVTGLGGGEQYF.

This CDR3 is CATSEAGTGGNEAFF. The CDR3 nucleotides are TGTGCCACCAGTGAGGCCGGGACAGGGGGCAATGAAGCTTTCTTT. The V gene is TRBV24-1, the J gene TRBJ1-1; TRBD1 aligns across 12 bases. This CDR3 region has 15 residues. V shed 4 bases, J shed 7 bases, and the junction held 6 bases outside the gene matches. Germline V gene lookup returns CDR1 KGHDR and CDR2 SFDVKD.

There are a few counts of this clonotype. V gene TRBV7-3 combines with J gene TRBJ2-7; TRBD2 matches 7 bases. Trimming removed 3 bases from V and 1 base from J; junction bases left unmatched: 15. Germline CDR1 is SGHTA and CDR2 is FQGTGA. The CDR3 has 18 amino acids. In nucleotides, the CDR3 is TGTGCCAGCAGCTTCTCACTGGGGGGGGAGGGCGAGTCCTACGAGCAGTACTTC. Its translation: CASSFSLGGEGESYEQYF.

Many counts were recorded for this clonotype. This chain joins TRBV2 and TRBJ1-5, with TRBD1 matching over 10 bases. The CDR3 has 14 residues. After removal of 6 bases from V and 5 bases from J, the junction contained 4 bases not matched to a gene. Germline CDR1 reads SNHLY; CDR2 reads FYNNEI. The CDR3 is CASRLTGGDQPQHF. In DNA form, the CDR3 reads TGTGCCAGCAGGTTGACAGGGGGCGATCAGCCCCAGCATTTT.

Points on this clonotype: At one of its ends the junction is not consistent with the germline gene, which may arise from a read error. The CDR3 sequence is CASRLTLAGADAQYF. CDR3 nucleotide sequence: TGTGCCAGCAGGCTGACACTAGCGGGTGCAGATGCGCAGTATTTT. V usage is TRBV28 and J usage is TRBJ2-3; TRBD2 aligns across 9 bases. Germline CDR1 and CDR2: MDHEN and SYDVKM. The CDR3 loop spans 15 amino acids.

V is TRBV7-3 and J is TRBJ1-6; the D gene is possibly TRBD1 (6 bases). The germline V gene encodes CDR1 SGHTA and CDR2 FQGTGA. This CDR3 has 14 residues. The ends were cut back, 5 bases at V and 4 bases at J, with 9 bases in the middle. The CDR3 DNA sequence: TGTGCCAGCAGCCCAGGACAGTATAATTCACCCCTCCACTTT. Its translation: CASSPGQYNSPLHF.

There are many counts of this clonotype. The V call is TRBV10-3, the J call TRBJ2-5; 9 nucleotides align to TRBD1. Germline trimming cut 10 bases from V and 3 bases from J; bases unmatched to any gene: 6. The CDR3 is made up of 13 amino acids. The V gene's germline CDR1 is ENHRY and CDR2 SYGVKD. CDR3 loop: CATLGQGKETQYF. The CDR3 bases are TGTGCCACACTGGGACAGGGAAAAGAGACCCAGTACTTC.

This clonotype was found many times. The V and J genes are TRBV4-1 and TRBJ2-5; D ambiguous. The length of the CDR3 is 13 residues. CDR1 and CDR2 from the germline V gene are MGHRA and YSYEKL. Trimming removed 4 bases from V and 0 bases from J, with 6 bases in between. CDR3 nucleotide sequence: TGCGCCAGCAGCCGTGGTTACCAAGAGACCCAGTACTTC. Translating it yields CASSRGYQETQYF.

The chain carries TRBV29-1 and TRBJ1-5, with D perhaps TRBD1 (6 bases). From germline, CDR1 is SQVTM and CDR2 ANQGSEA. The CDR3 has 12 residues. V was clipped by 8 bases and J by 4 bases, with 12 bases between them. CDR3 residues: CSPYRVNQPQHF. The CDR3 coding sequence is TGCAGCCCCTACAGGGTAAATCAGCCCCAGCATTTT.